This T cell receptor beta chain was recovered during a study of T cells after yellow fever vaccination. Overall study results and limits: Reappearance after the booster was observed for most primary-vaccination clones (about 96% CD4, more than 70% CD8). A limited proportion of clonotypes was detected within both the CD4 and CD8 compartments.

This clonotype was picked up a small number of times. The antigen is unknown. Trimming removed 0 bases from V and 3 bases from J, with 12 bases in between. This CDR3 spans 15 amino acids. CDR1 is DFQATT and CDR2 is SNEGSKA in the germline V gene (reference sequence). MiXCR, run by TCRdb on the 5' RACE reads, gives a single entry per CDR3 protein. The data show 450,000 to 550,000 distinct CDR3 sequences, around 21% seen once. This sample comprised PBMCs, obtained 15 days after the yellow fever booster vaccination. The TCR comes from a man aged 30 to 45 who received the YFV17D yellow fever vaccine. This chain joins TRBV20-1 and TRBJ2-1; D unresolved. Written as DNA, the CDR3 is TGCAGTGCTAGAGATCCTGGCGAATACTACAATGAGCAGTTCTTC. Its protein product is CSARDPGEYYNEQFF.